This entry lists 15 T cell receptor beta chains sequenced from one sample in a study of blood T cell repertoires in COVID-19. Produced via immunoSEQ multiplex PCR; TCRdb's table is partial and in-frame only. The sample has hundreds of thousands of clones; roughly 82% are singletons. What was sequenced was peripheral blood. The receptor source for this set is a woman older than 75 with active or convalescent COVID-19.

This clone was found a few times. The genes are TRBV5-1 and TRBJ1-1; the D is unclear. Per the germline V gene, CDR1 is SGHRS and CDR2 is YFSETQ. Trimming removed 0 bases from V and 3 bases from J, with 12 bases in between. There are 15 residues in the CDR3. CDR3 sequence (DNA): TGCGCCAGCAGCTTGGCGGTTACTAGGGACACTGAAGCTTTCTTT. Its protein is CASSLAVTRDTEAFF.

The rearrangement joins TRBV7-9 to TRBJ2-3; 7 nucleotides line up with TRBD2. Germline values: CDR1 SEHNR, CDR2 FQNEAQ (reference sequence). The CDR3 contains 13 residues. V shed 7 bases and J 5 bases; nucleotides not matched to a gene: 6. CDR3 sequence (DNA): TGTGCCAGCACCCCGGGGGGTTTAGATACGCAGTATTTT. Amino acid sequence: CASTPGGLDTQYF.

The chain is built from TRBV29-1 and TRBJ2-7; TRBD2 aligns across 7 bases. The CDR3 covers 13 residues. CDR1 is SQVTM, CDR2 ANQGSEA, per germline. With 4 bases clipped from V and 2 bases from J, the junction kept 5 bases outside the gene matches. The CDR3 sequence: CSVAGRGAYEQYF. In nucleotides, the CDR3 is TGCAGCGTTGCCGGTCGGGGGGCCTACGAGCAGTACTTC.

V gene TRBV28 combines with J gene TRBJ2-7; 7 bases align to TRBD2. The CDR3 has 14 residues. Germline values: CDR1 MDHEN, CDR2 SYDVKM. Trimming removed 5 bases from V and 4 bases from J; junction bases left unmatched: 8. The CDR3 is CASSLPRGVYEQYF. For the CDR3, the DNA is TGTGCCAGCAGTCTCCCCCGGGGGGTATACGAGCAGTACTTC.

This clone came up a few times. The chain is built from TRBV28 and TRBJ2-1, with 7 positions matching TRBD1. This CDR3 has 18 residues. From germline, CDR1 is MDHEN and CDR2 SYDVKM. Trimming at V came to 2 bases and at J to 5 bases, leaving 15 bases not matched to a gene. CDR3 bases: TGTGCCAGCAGTTTACGCTTGCGATACAGGGGTCGTCACAATGAGCAGTTCTTC. This gives the protein CASSLRLRYRGRHNEQFF.

The rearrangement links TRBV5-4 to TRBJ2-3; 8 bases line up with TRBD1. Germline V CDR1 and CDR2: SGHNT, YYREEE (reference sequence). Trimming removed 2 bases from V and 6 bases from J; junction bases left unmatched: 5. The length of the CDR3 is 14 residues. This CDR3 is CASSLSQGADTQYF. CDR3 coding DNA: TGTGCCAGCAGCTTAAGTCAGGGGGCGGATACGCAGTATTTT.

This sequence joins TRBV5-6 and TRBJ1-5, with D unclear. This CDR3 is 14 amino acids long. With 1 base removed from V and 0 bases from J, the gap between germline ends came to 5 bases. The germline V gene has CDR1 SGHDT and CDR2 YYEEEE. CDR3 residues: CASSLLYSNQPQHF. The CDR3 nucleotides read TGTGCCAGCAGCTTGTTGTATAGCAATCAGCCCCAGCATTTT.

In its sample, this clone was seen a few times. The chain is built from TRBV7-8 and TRBJ2-1, with unresolved D. The V end was cut by 1 base, the J end by 7 bases, with 8 bases between. Germline V CDR1 and CDR2: SGHVS, FQNEAQ. CDR3 length equals 13 residues. The DNA for the CDR3 is TGTGCCAGCAGCTTAGGTGTTGTAAATGAGCAGTTCTTC. Its translation is CASSLGVVNEQFF.

This chain joins TRBV6-5 and TRBJ2-1, with 7 nucleotides matching TRBD1. Germline CDR1 is MNHEY and CDR2 is SVGAGI. This CDR3 is 13 amino acids long. V shed 9 bases and J 2 bases; nucleotides not matched to a gene: 4. CDR3 loop: CASVGQTYNEQFF. The CDR3 coding sequence is TGTGCCAGTGTGGGACAGACCTACAATGAGCAGTTCTTC.

The chain has TRBV24-1 and TRBJ2-3; possible D gene TRBD1, 6 bases. The CDR3 is 13 amino acids. CDR1 and CDR2 from the germline V gene are KGHDR and SFDVKD. Trimming stripped 2 bases from V and 9 bases from J, with 11 bases between. The CDR3, as DNA: TGTGCCACCAGTGATTATCGAAGGGGGACGCAGTATTTT. This codes for CATSDYRRGTQYF.

The chain employs TRBV27 and TRBJ2-3, with D maybe TRBD1 (7 bases). CDR1 and CDR2 from the germline V gene are MNHEY and SMNVEV (reference sequence). The V end lost 6 bases, the J end lost 1 base, and 14 bases lay between the germline ends. There are 15 residues in the CDR3. The CDR3, as DNA: TGTGCCAGCAGGCTACAGGGGACTCGCACAGATACGCAGTATTTT. The encoded protein is CASRLQGTRTDTQYF.

V and J are TRBV14 and TRBJ2-1; 7 nucleotides match TRBD2. Trimming removed 3 bases from V and 3 bases from J; junction bases left unmatched: 5. The CDR3 extends over 15 amino acids. Germline values: CDR1 SGHDN, CDR2 FVKESK. The CDR3 protein is CASSHGRAYYNEQFF. CDR3 bases: TGTGCCAGCAGCCATGGGAGGGCTTACTACAATGAGCAGTTCTTC.

This sequence joins TRBV29-1 and TRBJ2-3; 10 nucleotides align to TRBD2. This CDR3 has 13 amino acids. Trimming at V came to 7 bases and at J to 6 bases, leaving 7 bases not matched to a gene. The germline gives CDR1 SQVTM, CDR2 ANQGSEA. In DNA form, the CDR3 reads TGCAGCGCCGCTAGCGGGAGATACGATACGCAGTATTTT. Its translation is CSAASGRYDTQYF.

This chain connects TRBV6-1 to TRBJ1-2; tentative D call: TRBD1 (5 bases). Trimming stripped 2 bases from V and 2 bases from J, with 12 bases between. The CDR3 consists of 15 residues. Germline V CDR1 and CDR2: MNHNS, SASEGT. For the CDR3, the DNA is TGTGCCAGCAGTGAACGACAGTTAGCCAACTATGGCTACACCTTC. As protein: CASSERQLANYGYTF.

The J gene is TRBJ1-2, the V gene TRBV6-5, with 8 bases identical to TRBD1. CDR1 is MNHEY and CDR2 is SVGAGI in the germline V gene. The junction had 8 bases not matched to a gene; V was cut back by 6 bases and J by 5 bases. The CDR3 loop spans 14 amino acids. The CDR3 DNA reads as TGTGCCAGCAGCGCGACAGGGGTTTGGTATGGCTACACCTTC. It encodes CASSATGVWYGYTF.